Presented here are 17 T cell receptor beta chains from one specimen sequenced in a study of blood T cell repertoires in COVID-19. TCRdb keeps only in-frame clones here, not all; method: immunoSEQ multiplex PCR. This sample has a few hundred thousand clones, with roughly 90% found just once. The specimen sequenced was peripheral blood. The origin of the receptors is a woman under 40 with COVID-19, enrolled during active disease.

The chain recombines TRBV24-1 with TRBJ2-1; 13 bases agree with TRBD2. The CDR3 has 17 residues. Germline CDR1 is KGHDR and CDR2 is SFDVKD. V shed 4 bases, J shed 5 bases, and the junction held 7 bases outside the gene matches. The CDR3 reads CATSDLDTSGRDNEQFF. As DNA, the CDR3 is TGTGCCACCAGTGACCTTGACACTAGCGGGAGGGACAATGAGCAGTTCTTC.

V usage is TRBV4-2 and J usage is TRBJ1-2; D might be TRBD1 (5 bases). V lost 0 bases and J 3 bases, leaving 8 bases between the germline ends. CDR1 LGHNA and CDR2 YNFKEQ come from the germline V gene. There are 14 residues in the CDR3. In DNA form, the CDR3 reads TGTGCCAGCAGCCAAGACGCCAGGGACTATGGCTACACCTTC. Translated: CASSQDARDYGYTF.

The DNA for the CDR3 is TGCGCCAGCAGCCAAGATAGCGCGACAGGGGCCCCCTACGAGCAGTACTTC. Translating it yields CASSQDSATGAPYEQYF. The chain combines TRBV4-3 with TRBJ2-7, with 8 bases aligning to TRBD1. V lost 0 bases and J lost 2; bases outside the gene matches: 9. CDR3 length equals 17 residues. Germline V gives CDR1 LGHNA, CDR2 YSLEER.

The chain uses TRBV19 and TRBJ2-5, with TRBD1 matching 8 bases. The CDR3 runs to 15 residues. V was pared by 1 base and J by 2 bases, with 3 bases of the junction left unmatched. From germline, CDR1 is LNHDA and CDR2 SQIVND (reference sequence). The CDR3 spells CASSIVDRVQETQYF. CDR3 sequence (DNA): TGTGCCAGTAGTATAGTGGACAGGGTTCAAGAGACCCAGTACTTC. Drawing the rest from reference TRBV19 and TRBJ2-5, the complete variable domain is DGGITQSPKYLFRKEGQNVTLSCEQNLNHDAMYWYRQDPGQGLRLIYYSQIVNDFQKGDIAEGYSVSREKKESFPLTVTSAQKNPTAFYLCASSIVDRVQETQYFGPGTRLLVL.

The chain joins TRBV6-2 or TRBV6-3 to TRBJ2-7; 7 nucleotides align to TRBD1. Germline V gene sequence: CDR1 MNHEY, CDR2 SVGEGT. The CDR3 covers 16 residues. Trimming at V came to 2 bases and at J to 3 bases, leaving 10 bases not matched to a gene. This CDR3 is CASSYHAGTAIYEQYF. The CDR3 DNA follows: TGTGCCAGCAGTTACCACGCCGGGACAGCTATCTACGAGCAGTACTTC.

This clone was detected a few times. The same CDR3 is also encoded by other DNA sequences in this sample. The chain is built from TRBV11-2 and TRBJ2-2, with D tentatively TRBD2 (6 bases). V lost 1 base, J lost 6 bases, and 6 bases lay in between. The CDR3 totals 13 residues. The germline CDR1 and CDR2 sequences are SGHAT and FQNNGV. The CDR3 coding sequence is TGTGCCAGCAGCTTAGGACTAGCCGGGGAGCTGTTTTTT. This translates into CASSLGLAGELFF.

The V gene is TRBV5-1, the J gene TRBJ1-2, with a weak D call TRBD1 (5 bases). The CDR3 totals 15 residues. From germline, CDR1 is SGHRS and CDR2 YFSETQ. V was cut by 1 base and J by 0 bases, with 10 bases left in between. The CDR3 region has the DNA TGCGCCAGCAGCTTGCGGGGGGGAGCTAACTATGGCTACACCTTC. Amino acids: CASSLRGGANYGYTF.

The J gene is TRBJ1-2, the V gene TRBV7-2; D possibly corresponds to TRBD1 (6 bases). The CDR3 runs to 14 residues. V was shortened by 4 bases and J by 8 bases, with 17 bases between the two germline ends. CDR1 is SGHTA, CDR2 FQGNSA, per germline. CDR3 sequence: CASSSSGGAGGYTF. The CDR3 DNA is TGTGCCAGCAGCTCCTCCGGGGGGGCAGGCGGCTACACCTTC.

This chain uses TRBV14 with TRBJ2-3; TRBD2 is a possible D gene (7 bases). CDR1 SGHDN and CDR2 FVKESK come from the germline V gene. V dropped 4 bases and J dropped 8 bases, with 13 bases sitting between them. There are 13 residues in the CDR3. CDR3 in amino acids: CASSRGGGSTQYF. CDR3 bases: TGTGCCAGCAGCCGAGGGGGGGGCTCTACGCAGTATTTT. Combining the CDR3 with reference TRBV14 and TRBJ2-3 gives the whole variable domain EAGVTQFPSHSVIEKGQTVTLRCDPISGHDNLYWYRRVMGKEIKFLLHFVKESKQDESGMPNNRFLAERTGGTYSTLKVQPAELEDSGVYFCASSRGGGSTQYFGPGTRLTVL.

This chain links TRBV13 with TRBJ1-1, with unresolved D. The CDR3 loop spans 11 amino acids. CDR1 and CDR2 from the germline V gene are PRHDT and FYEKMQ (reference sequence). V was clipped by 5 bases and J by 6 bases, with 7 bases between them. The CDR3 DNA sequence: TGTGCCAGCAGCCTCGGAGCTGAAGCTTTCTTT. As protein: CASSLGAEAFF.

In this sample, this clone turned up once. The gene calls are TRBV28 and TRBJ2-7, with D perhaps matching TRBD2 (7 bases). CDR3 length equals 14 residues. CDR1 and CDR2 from the germline V gene are MDHEN and SYDVKM. V gave up 5 bases and J gave up 3 bases, with 14 bases separating them. The CDR3 spells CASSPGGSGYEQYF. CDR3 nucleotides: TGTGCCAGCAGTCCGGGGGGCTCGGGCTACGAGCAGTACTTC.

The V and J genes are TRBV19 and TRBJ2-5, with 8 bases that match TRBD2. The V segment lost 0 bases and the J segment 5 bases; nucleotides outside the gene matches: 5. The CDR3 totals 15 residues. Germline CDR1 LNHDA, CDR2 SQIVND (reference sequence). This CDR3 reads CASSIDRTSWETQYF. CDR3 bases: TGTGCCAGTAGTATAGATCGGACTAGCTGGGAGACCCAGTACTTC.

V is TRBV4-1 and J is TRBJ2-5; 11 nucleotides match TRBD1. CDR1 MGHRA and CDR2 YSYEKL come from the germline V gene. Trimming cost V 0 bases and J 5 bases; bases outside gene matches: 5. The CDR3 runs to 16 residues. CDR3 residues: CASSQEWTGGWETQYF. The CDR3 DNA is TGCGCCAGCAGCCAAGAATGGACAGGGGGCTGGGAGACCCAGTACTTC.

V usage is TRBV5-5 and J usage is TRBJ2-1; D might be TRBD2 (6 bases). The CDR3 covers 16 residues. Per germline, CDR1 SGHKS and CDR2 YYEKEE (reference sequence). Trimming stripped 4 bases from V and 7 bases from J, with 21 bases between. The CDR3 nucleotides are TGTGCCAGCAGCGGGGCGGACTACCCGAGAGTAAATGAGCAGTTCTTC. Translated, it gives CASSGADYPRVNEQFF.

This clone was observed once. V is TRBV6-6 and J is TRBJ1-3; the D is unclear. This CDR3 has 14 amino acids. CDR1 MNHNY and CDR2 SVGAGI come from the germline V gene (reference sequence). V lost 7 bases and J 2 bases, leaving 12 bases between the germline ends. The CDR3 nucleotides are TGTGCCAGCAAAGAGGATTCTACTGGAAACACCATATATTTT. Translating it yields CASKEDSTGNTIYF.

J is TRBJ2-7 and V is TRBV5-1, with 8 bases that match TRBD2. The CDR3 runs 15 residues. CDR1 is SGHRS, CDR2 YFSETQ, per germline. V lost 4 bases and J lost 3; bases outside the gene matches: 9. DNA of the CDR3: TGCGCCAGCAGCACTCTGGCGGGAGGTGTCTACGAGCAGTACTTC. Encoded protein: CASSTLAGGVYEQYF.

The J gene is TRBJ2-2, the V gene TRBV7-6; tentative D call: TRBD2 (5 bases). The CDR3 has 11 amino acids. V was clipped by 6 bases and J by 6 bases, with 5 bases between them. Per the germline V gene, CDR1 is SGHVS and CDR2 is FNYEAQ. The DNA for the CDR3 is TGTGCCAGCAGGGGAGCCGGGGAGCTGTTTTTT. Translating it yields CASRGAGELFF.